The 21 T cell receptor beta chains below were found in one sample sequenced in a study of blood T cells in healthy people across ages. A second PCR, run for roughly 6 to 11 cycles, used a sample-barcoded 5' primer plus a J-beta primer mix. TCRdb reprocessed the 5' RACE reads with MiXCR, giving one entry per CDR3 protein. Seen here are some 560,000 distinct CDR3 sequences, about a quarter observed once, and the top ten hold approximately 3.6%. These data were also filed under a second study, of T cells of mothers and their children.

Sequencing was done on a sample of blood. The receptors derive from a boy between 2 and 10 years old in good health.

This clonotype showed up many times. V and J are TRBV12-3 or TRBV12-4 and TRBJ2-4, with D possibly TRBD2 on 5 matching bases. The CDR3 totals 14 residues. V lost 8 bases and J lost 4, with 15 bases in between. The CDR3 loop is CASGELDQKNIQYF. CDR3 DNA: TGTGCCAGCGGGGAGTTAGACCAGAAAAACATTCAGTACTTC.

In its sample, this clonotype was seen a few times. The chain has TRBV9 and TRBJ1-2, with D maybe TRBD1 (5 bases). The CDR3 contains 14 residues. Germline assignment: CDR1 SGDLS and CDR2 YYNGEE. Trimming took 7 bases from V and 3 from J, leaving 16 bases between them. In DNA, the CDR3 is TGTGCCAGCGGGTCCTTTGGGGCAGACTATGGCTACACCTTC. Translating it yields CASGSFGADYGYTF.

J is TRBJ1-4 and V is TRBV14; the match to TRBD1 covers 7 bases. V was clipped by 3 bases and J by 3 bases; unmatched bases: 4. Germline assignment: CDR1 SGHDN and CDR2 FVKESK. CDR3 length equals 15 residues. CDR3 in amino acids: CASSQDRPPNEKLFF. In nucleotides, the CDR3 is TGTGCCAGCAGCCAGGACAGGCCCCCTAATGAAAAACTGTTTTTT.

J is TRBJ2-5 and V is TRBV18; TRBD2 matches at 9 bases. Matching the DNA end better, TRBJ2-1 makes the J call doubtful. Germline loops: CDR1 KGHSH, CDR2 LQKENI. The CDR3 has 14 amino acids. CDR3 DNA: TGTGCCAGCTCACCCTTTCGGACTAGCGATGAGCAGTTCTTC. Translating gives CASSPFRTSDEQFF.

The rearrangement links TRBV29-1 to TRBJ2-5; the match to TRBD2 covers 7 bases. V lost 4 bases and J lost 2; bases outside the gene matches: 10. The CDR3 extends over 15 amino acids. Germline values: CDR1 SQVTM, CDR2 ANQGSEA. CDR3 sequence (DNA): TGCAGCGTTGGTTCGTCGGGAGGATTACAAGAGACCCAGTACTTC. Protein product: CSVGSSGGLQETQYF.

The gene calls are TRBV7-9 and TRBJ2-2; TRBD1 might be the D (6 bases). The CDR3 sequence is 15 residues long. Trimming stripped 1 base from V and 6 bases from J, with 12 bases between. Germline V CDR1 and CDR2: SEHNR, FQNEAQ (reference sequence). The CDR3 region has the DNA TGTGCCAGCAGCTTAGGGACAGTCCGTTCCGGGGAGCTGTTTTTT. This encodes CASSLGTVRSGELFF.

A few counts support this clonotype. The CDR3 protein is CASSSQGAGSPLHF. CDR3 in DNA: TGTGCCAGCAGCTCACAGGGGGCAGGTTCACCCCTCCACTTT. The rearrangement joins TRBV12-3 or TRBV12-4 to TRBJ1-6; 9 nucleotides match TRBD1. The J segment lost 9 bases and the V segment lost 6 bases, leaving 6 bases of the junction unmatched. The CDR3 runs 14 residues.

This clonotype was recorded only once. This chain links TRBV5-1 with TRBJ2-3; 10 bases line up with TRBD1. Trimming at V came to 2 bases and at J to 3 bases, leaving 3 bases not matched to a gene. This CDR3 is 15 amino acids long. CDR1 and CDR2 (germline): SGHRS, YFSETQ. In DNA, the CDR3 is TGCGCCAGCAGCTTTGGGACAGGGGTAACAGATACGCAGTATTTT. This sequence encodes CASSFGTGVTDTQYF.

As to this clonotype: One end of the junction is discordant with germline, which a read error may explain. The CDR3 here is CAGSAGSNQPQHF. The CDR3 coding sequence is TGTGCCGGCAGCGCAGGAAGCAATCAGCCCCAGCATTTT. The chain is built from TRBV9 and TRBJ1-5; no reliable D call. Germline CDR1 SGDLS, CDR2 YYNGEE. This CDR3 has 13 residues.

This clonotype was seen more than once but under ten times. The genes are TRBV20-1 and TRBJ2-3; tentatively, D is TRBD1 (5 bases). V was pared by 2 bases and J by 4 bases, with 10 bases between. The germline CDR1 and CDR2 sequences are DFQATT and SNEGSKA (reference sequence). The length of the CDR3 is 13 residues. CDR3 sequence: CSARMGQPDTQYF. For the CDR3, the DNA is TGCAGTGCTAGAATGGGGCAACCAGATACGCAGTATTTT.

As concerns this clonotype: A junction boundary mismatches the germline segment, possibly from a read error. The rearrangement links TRBV4-2 to TRBJ2-6; either TRBD1 or TRBD2 may supply D (5 bases each). The CDR3 sequence is 16 residues long. Germline CDR1 reads LGHNA; CDR2 reads YNFKEQ. The CDR3 bases are TGTGCCAGCAGCCAAGAGGGGGTCTCTGGGGCCAACGTCCTGGCTTTC. It translates to CASSQEGVSGANVLAF.

This clonotype was recorded many times. The rearrangement joins TRBV6-2 or TRBV6-3 to TRBJ2-4; D unresolved. Germline V lookup: CDR1 MNHEY, CDR2 SVGEGT. The CDR3 loop spans 14 amino acids. Deletions cut 0 bases from V and 1 base from J, with 4 bases between. The CDR3 here is CASSYSGAKNIQYF. The CDR3 DNA reads TGTGCCAGCAGTTACTCGGGCGCCAAAAACATTCAGTACTTC.

This clonotype was seen a few times. The CDR3: CASNPNQETQYF. The DNA of the CDR3 is TGTGCCAGCAACCCTAACCAAGAGACCCAGTACTTC. This sequence joins TRBV21-1 and TRBJ2-5. TRBV21-1 is shown as a pseudogene. This CDR3 region has 12 residues.

The chain joins TRBV7-2 to TRBJ2-7, with TRBD2 as a possible D gene (6 bases). Trimming took off 4 bases at V and 4 bases at J, with 17 bases between the two ends. Looked up from germline, CDR1 is SGHTA and CDR2 is FQGNSA. This CDR3 comprises 15 residues. The CDR3 sequence: CASSSVGGTSYEQYF. In DNA, the CDR3 is TGTGCCAGCAGCTCGGTGGGGGGTACGTCTTACGAGCAGTACTTC.

V and J are TRBV12-3 or TRBV12-4 and TRBJ1-3; D unresolved. Trimming took 6 bases from V and 8 from J, leaving 5 bases between them. The CDR3 covers 10 residues. The CDR3 loop is CASRGDTIYF. In DNA, the CDR3 is TGTGCCAGCAGGGGAGACACCATATATTTT.

This rearrangement joins TRBV7-2 to TRBJ2-3; 8 positions match TRBD2. Germline CDR1 and CDR2: SGHTA and FQGNSA. The J segment lost 2 bases and the V segment lost 2 bases, leaving 12 bases of the junction unmatched. There are 18 residues in the CDR3. CDR3 nucleotides: TGTGCCAGCAGCTTATTGTGGGGTAGCGGGAAAAACACAGATACGCAGTATTTT. This encodes CASSLLWGSGKNTDTQYF.

The chain recombines TRBV6-5 with TRBJ1-1; D perhaps matches TRBD1 (5 bases). Trimming cost V 6 bases and J 4 bases, with 15 bases left between them. This CDR3 has 14 amino acids. Germline CDR1 is MNHEY and CDR2 is SVGAGI. CDR3 in DNA: TGTGCCAGCAGACACCCCCTCAGGGCCACTGAAGCTTTCTTT. Its translation: CASRHPLRATEAFF.

The rearrangement links TRBV6-6 to TRBJ1-1, with D unresolved. CDR3 size: 14 residues. The germline CDR1 and CDR2 sequences are MNHNY and SVGAGI (reference sequence). V was cut by 2 bases and J by 2 bases, with 9 bases left in between. CDR3 amino acids: CASSYIGRNTEAFF. The CDR3 DNA follows: TGTGCCAGCAGTTACATTGGCAGAAACACTGAAGCTTTCTTT.

There are a few counts of this clonotype. CDR3 DNA: TGTGCCAGCAGCTGGGATGCAGCTAATGAAAAACTGTTTTTT. Its translation is CASSWDAANEKLFF. The chain is built from TRBV7-9 and TRBJ1-4, with D unclear. Germline lookup yields CDR1 SEHNR and CDR2 FQNEAQ (reference sequence). The CDR3 is 14 residues long. V was trimmed by 4 bases and J by 3 bases, leaving 9 bases between them.

This chain uses TRBV27 with TRBJ2-1; maybe TRBD2 (5 bases). Germline CDR1 is MNHEY and CDR2 is SMNVEV (reference sequence). The germline V and J ends were trimmed by 6 bases and 0 bases, with 12 bases remaining between them. The CDR3 loop spans 15 amino acids. The CDR3 region has the DNA TGTGCCAGCAGCCCCATCGGAGGCTCCTACAATGAGCAGTTCTTC. Translating it yields CASSPIGGSYNEQFF.

CDR3 coding DNA: TGCGCCAGTACCACAGGGGGATTTGGTGAAGCTTTCTTT. Its translation is CASTTGGFGEAFF. The chain carries TRBV5-1 and TRBJ1-1; TRBD1 matches 8 bases. The CDR3 extends over 13 amino acids. Germline V gives CDR1 SGHRS, CDR2 YFSETQ. V trimming: 8 bases; J trimming: 7 bases; junction bases outside the gene matches: 10. Looking up the rest from reference TRBV5-1 and TRBJ1-1 gives the full variable domain: KAGVTQTPRYLIKTRGQQVTLSCSPISGHRSVSWYQQTPGQGLQFLFEYFSETQRNKGNFPGRFSGRQFSNSRSEMNVSTLELGDSALYLCASTTGGFGEAFFGQGTRLTVV.